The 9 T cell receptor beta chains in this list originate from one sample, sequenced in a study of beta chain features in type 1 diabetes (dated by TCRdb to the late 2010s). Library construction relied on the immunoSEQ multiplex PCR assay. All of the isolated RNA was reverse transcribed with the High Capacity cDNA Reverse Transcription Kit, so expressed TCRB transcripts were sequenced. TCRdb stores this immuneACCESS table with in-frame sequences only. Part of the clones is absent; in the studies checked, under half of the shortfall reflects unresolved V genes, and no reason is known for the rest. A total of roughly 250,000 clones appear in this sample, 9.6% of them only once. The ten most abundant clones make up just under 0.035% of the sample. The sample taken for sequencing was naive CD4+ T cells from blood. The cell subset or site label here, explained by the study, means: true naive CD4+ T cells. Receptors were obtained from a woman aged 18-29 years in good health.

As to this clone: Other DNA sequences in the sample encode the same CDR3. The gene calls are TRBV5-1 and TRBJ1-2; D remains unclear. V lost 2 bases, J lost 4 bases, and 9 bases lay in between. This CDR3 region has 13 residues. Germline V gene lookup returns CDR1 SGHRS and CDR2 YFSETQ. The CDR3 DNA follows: TGCGCCAGCAGCTTAACGGGAACCTATGGCTACACCTTC. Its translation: CASSLTGTYGYTF.

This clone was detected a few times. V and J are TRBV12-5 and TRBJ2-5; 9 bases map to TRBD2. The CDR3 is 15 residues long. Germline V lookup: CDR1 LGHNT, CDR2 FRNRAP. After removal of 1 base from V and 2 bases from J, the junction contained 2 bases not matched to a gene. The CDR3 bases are TGTGCTAGTGGTTTGGGACTAGCGGAACAAGAGACCCAGTACTTC. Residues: CASGLGLAEQETQYF.

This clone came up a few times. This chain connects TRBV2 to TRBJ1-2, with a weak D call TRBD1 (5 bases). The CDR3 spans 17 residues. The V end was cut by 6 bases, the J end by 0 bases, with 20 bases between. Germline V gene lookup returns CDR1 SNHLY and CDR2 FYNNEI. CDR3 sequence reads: CASSGFGFKGSNYGYTF. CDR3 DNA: TGTGCCAGCAGCGGTTTTGGGTTTAAGGGGTCTAACTATGGCTACACCTTC.

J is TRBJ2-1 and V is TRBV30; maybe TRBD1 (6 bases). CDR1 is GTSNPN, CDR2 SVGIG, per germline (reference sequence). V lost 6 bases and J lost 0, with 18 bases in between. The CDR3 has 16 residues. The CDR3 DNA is TGTGCCTGCAACTCCCCACGACAGGCCTCCTACAATGAGCAGTTCTTC. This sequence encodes CACNSPRQASYNEQFF.

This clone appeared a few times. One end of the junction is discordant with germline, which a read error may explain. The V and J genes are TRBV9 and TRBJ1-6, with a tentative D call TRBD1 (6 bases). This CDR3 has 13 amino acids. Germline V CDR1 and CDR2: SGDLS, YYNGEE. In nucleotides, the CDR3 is TGTGCCACCAGCCGGGACACCTATTCACCCCTCCACTTT. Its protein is CATSRDTYSPLHF.

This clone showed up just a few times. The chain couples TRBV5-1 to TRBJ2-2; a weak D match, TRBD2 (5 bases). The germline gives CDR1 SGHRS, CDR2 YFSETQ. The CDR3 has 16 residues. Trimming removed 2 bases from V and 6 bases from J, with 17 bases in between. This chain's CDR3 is CASSLDPLGNAGELFF. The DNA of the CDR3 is TGCGCCAGCAGCTTAGACCCACTAGGAAACGCCGGGGAGCTGTTTTTT.

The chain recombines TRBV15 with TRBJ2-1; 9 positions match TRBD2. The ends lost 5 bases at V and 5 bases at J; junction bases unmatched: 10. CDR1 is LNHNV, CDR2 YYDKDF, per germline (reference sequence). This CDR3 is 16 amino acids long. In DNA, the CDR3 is TGTGCCACCAGCTCGCGACTAGCGGTACTTAACAATGAGCAGTTCTTC. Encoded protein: CATSSRLAVLNNEQFF.

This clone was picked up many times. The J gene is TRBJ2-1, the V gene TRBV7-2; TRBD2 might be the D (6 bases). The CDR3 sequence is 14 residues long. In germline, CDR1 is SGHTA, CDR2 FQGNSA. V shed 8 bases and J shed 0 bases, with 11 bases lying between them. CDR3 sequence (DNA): TGTGCCAGCGGCCGGGGGAGCTCCTACAATGAGCAGTTCTTC. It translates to CASGRGSSYNEQFF.

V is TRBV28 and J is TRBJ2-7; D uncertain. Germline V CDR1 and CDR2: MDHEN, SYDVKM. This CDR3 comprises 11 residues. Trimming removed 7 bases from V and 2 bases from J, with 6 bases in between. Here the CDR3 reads CASTTAYEQYF. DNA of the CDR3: TGTGCCAGCACTACAGCCTACGAGCAGTACTTC. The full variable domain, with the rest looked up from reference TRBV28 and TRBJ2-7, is DVKVTQSSRYLVKRTGEKVFLECVQDMDHENMFWYRQDPGLGLRLIYFSYDVKMKEKGDIPEGYSVSREKKERFSLILESASTNQTSMYLCASTTAYEQYFGPGTRLTVT.